This TCR beta chain was captured by sequencing in a study of CD4+ T cells in melanoma. General study results and limits: Reportedly, melanoma neoantigen-specific CD4+ T cells showed varied differentiation states. A reported correlation linked neoantigen-specific CD4+ T cells to CD8+, macrophage and B cell function.

Notes on this clone: Its target is unknown.

Method: immunoSEQ multiplex PCR; TCRdb's copy keeps in-frame clones and lacks some. Among 50,000 to 60,000 clones listed, 60% to 80% were seen once. V was pared by 5 bases and J by 7 bases, with 12 bases between. CDR1 and CDR2 (germline): MDHEN, SYDVKM. The CDR3 is 13 amino acids. The sequence came from a human donor with melanoma. Material for sequencing was tumor tissue. This chain links TRBV28 with TRBJ1-3; D may be TRBD1 (5 bases). The CDR3 DNA sequence: TGTGCCAGCAGTAAATCTTGGGGGAACACCATATATTTT. This gives the protein CASSKSWGNTIYF.